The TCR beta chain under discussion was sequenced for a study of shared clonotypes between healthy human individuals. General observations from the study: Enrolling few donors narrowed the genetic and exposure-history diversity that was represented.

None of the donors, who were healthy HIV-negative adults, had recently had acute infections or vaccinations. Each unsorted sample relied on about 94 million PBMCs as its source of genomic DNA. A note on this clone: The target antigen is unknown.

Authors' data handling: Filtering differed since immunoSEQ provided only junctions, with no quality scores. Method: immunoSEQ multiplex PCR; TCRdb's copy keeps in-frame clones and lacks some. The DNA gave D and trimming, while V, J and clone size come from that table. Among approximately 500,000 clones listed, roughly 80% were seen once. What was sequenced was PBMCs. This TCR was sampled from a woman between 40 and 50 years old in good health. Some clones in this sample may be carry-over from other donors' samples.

CDR3 nucleotides: TGTGCCAGCAGTTATGACAGAGGGCGGGATGAAAAACTGTTTTTT. Protein product: CASSYDRGRDEKLFF. V and J are TRBV6-5 and TRBJ1-4; D might be TRBD1 (5 bases). V lost 3 bases, J lost 6 bases, and 14 bases lay in between. In germline, CDR1 is MNHEY, CDR2 SVGAGI. The CDR3 is 15 residues long.